This TCR beta chain came from a study of blood T cell repertoires in COVID-19. Clones were sequenced by immunoSEQ multiplex PCR, and TCRdb holds only the in-frame ones, with some missing. Of roughly 260,000 clones in the sample, around 85% were seen once. Germline values: CDR1 MNHEY, CDR2 SVGAGI. The CDR3 runs 15 residues. V was pared by 6 bases and J by 7 bases, with 7 bases of the junction left unmatched. Sequencing was done on a sample of peripheral blood. The sequence derives from a middle-aged woman with active or convalescent COVID-19. This rearrangement joins TRBV6-5 to TRBJ1-4; 11 positions match TRBD1. The CDR3 is CASRPGTGGGEKLFF. The CDR3 bases are TGTGCCAGCAGACCCGGGACAGGGGGAGGTGAAAAACTGTTTTTT.